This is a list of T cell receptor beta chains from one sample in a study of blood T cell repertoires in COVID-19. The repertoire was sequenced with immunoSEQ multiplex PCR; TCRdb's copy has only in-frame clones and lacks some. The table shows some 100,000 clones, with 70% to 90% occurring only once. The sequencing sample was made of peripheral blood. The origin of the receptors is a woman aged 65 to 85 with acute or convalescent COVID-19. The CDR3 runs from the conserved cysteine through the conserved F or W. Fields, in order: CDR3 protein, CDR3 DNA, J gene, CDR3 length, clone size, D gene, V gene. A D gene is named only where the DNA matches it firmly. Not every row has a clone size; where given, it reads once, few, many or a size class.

CDR3aa: CSAATGAYEQYF; CDR3nt: TGCAGCGCGGCGACAGGGGCCTACGAGCAGTACTTC; j_gene: TRBJ2-7; len: 12; abundance: NA; d_gene: TRBD1; v_gene: TRBV29-1
CDR3aa: CASRGPFSYEQYF; CDR3nt: TGTGCCAGTAGGGGGCCCTTTTCCTACGAGCAGTACTTC; j_gene: TRBJ2-7; len: 13; abundance: few; d_gene: TRBD1; v_gene: TRBV2
CDR3aa: CASSISLAGYNEQFF; CDR3nt: TGTGCCAGTAGTATCAGCCTAGCGGGTTATAATGAGCAGTTCTTC; j_gene: TRBJ2-1; len: 15; abundance: NA; d_gene: TRBD2; v_gene: TRBV19
CDR3aa: CASSFANYYEQYF; CDR3nt: TGCGCCAGCAGTTTTGCGAATTACTACGAGCAGTACTTC; j_gene: TRBJ2-7; len: 13; abundance: NA; d_gene: NA; v_gene: TRBV5-1
CDR3aa: CASSEWTSGGAGDTQYF; CDR3nt: TGTGCCAGCAGTGAATGGACTAGCGGGGGGGCCGGAGATACGCAGTATTTT; j_gene: TRBJ2-3; len: 17; abundance: NA; d_gene: TRBD2; v_gene: TRBV2
CDR3aa: CASSNGQARRDYGYTF; CDR3nt: TGTGCCAGTAGTAACGGACAGGCCCGGCGAGACTATGGCTACACCTTC; j_gene: TRBJ1-2; len: 16; abundance: NA; d_gene: TRBD1; v_gene: TRBV19
CDR3aa: CASSLSRQETQYF; CDR3nt: TGTGCCAGCAGCTTATCTCGTCAAGAGACCCAGTACTTC; j_gene: TRBJ2-5; len: 13; abundance: NA; d_gene: NA; v_gene: TRBV7-3
CDR3aa: CASSGRAEAFF; CDR3nt: TGTGCCAGCAGTGGCAGGGCTGAAGCTTTCTTT; j_gene: TRBJ1-1; len: 11; abundance: NA; d_gene: NA; v_gene: TRBV2
CDR3aa: CAIDRPANYGYTF; CDR3nt: TGTGCCATCGACAGGCCAGCTAACTATGGCTACACCTTC; j_gene: TRBJ1-2; len: 13; abundance: NA; d_gene: NA; v_gene: TRBV12-3/TRBV12-4
CDR3aa: CASNLSRQGSGYTF; CDR3nt: TGTGCCAGCAACTTATCGCGACAGGGTTCTGGCTACACCTTC; j_gene: TRBJ1-2; len: 14; abundance: NA; d_gene: TRBD1; v_gene: TRBV28
CDR3aa: CASSSNLPGLTGELFF; CDR3nt: TGTGCCAGCAGCTCCAACTTACCGGGGTTGACCGGGGAGCTGTTTTTT; j_gene: TRBJ2-2; len: 16; abundance: NA; d_gene: NA; v_gene: TRBV7-3
CDR3aa: CASSFGGRAAGELFF; CDR3nt: TGTGCCAGCAGTTTCGGCGGGAGGGCGGCCGGGGAGCTGTTTTTT; j_gene: TRBJ2-2; len: 15; abundance: NA; d_gene: TRBD2; v_gene: TRBV28
CDR3aa: CASSIPRTGTEAFF; CDR3nt: TGTGCCAGTAGTATACCTCGGACAGGCACTGAAGCTTTCTTT; j_gene: TRBJ1-1; len: 14; abundance: NA; d_gene: TRBD1; v_gene: TRBV19
CDR3aa: CASSLGTSIFAYEQYF; CDR3nt: TGTGCCAGCAGCCTTGGGACTAGTATCTTTGCCTACGAGCAGTACTTC; j_gene: TRBJ2-7; len: 16; abundance: NA; d_gene: TRBD2; v_gene: TRBV7-9
CDR3aa: CASSLVVRGPVDTQYF; CDR3nt: TGTGCCAGCAGCTTAGTAGTCAGGGGGCCCGTAGATACGCAGTATTTT; j_gene: TRBJ2-3; len: 16; abundance: NA; d_gene: TRBD1; v_gene: TRBV7-8
CDR3aa: CASSTRTEPTDTQYF; CDR3nt: TGTGCCAGCAGCACCCGGACAGAGCCCACAGATACGCAGTATTTT; j_gene: TRBJ2-3; len: 15; abundance: NA; d_gene: NA; v_gene: TRBV3-1/TRBV3-2
CDR3aa: CATSAGGLGVKETQYF; CDR3nt: TGTGCCACCTCGGCGGGAGGGCTAGGGGTCAAAGAGACCCAGTACTTC; j_gene: TRBJ2-5; len: 16; abundance: NA; d_gene: TRBD2; v_gene: TRBV27
CDR3aa: CASRPNQGSYNEQFF; CDR3nt: TGTGCCAGCCGACCGAATCAGGGGTCATACAATGAGCAGTTCTTC; j_gene: TRBJ2-1; len: 15; abundance: NA; d_gene: NA; v_gene: TRBV6-5
CDR3aa: CASSQTPVESDTQYF; CDR3nt: TGTGCCAGCAGCCAAACCCCAGTGGAGTCAGATACGCAGTATTTT; j_gene: TRBJ2-3; len: 15; abundance: NA; d_gene: NA; v_gene: TRBV3-1/TRBV3-2
CDR3aa: CASSPTAGHRNYGYTF; CDR3nt: TGCGCCAGCAGCCCCACAGCGGGACATAGGAACTATGGCTACACCTTC; j_gene: TRBJ1-2; len: 16; abundance: NA; d_gene: NA; v_gene: TRBV5-1